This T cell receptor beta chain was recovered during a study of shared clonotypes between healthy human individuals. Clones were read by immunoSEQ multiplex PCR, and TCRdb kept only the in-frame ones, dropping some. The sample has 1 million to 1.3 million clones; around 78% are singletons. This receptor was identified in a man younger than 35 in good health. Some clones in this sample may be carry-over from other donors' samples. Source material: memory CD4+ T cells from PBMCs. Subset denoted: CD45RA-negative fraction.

This CDR3 is CASSPGRRGEQYF. CDR3 DNA sequence: TGTGCCAGCAGCCCAGGTAGACGGGGCGAGCAGTACTTC. This sequence joins TRBV7-3 and TRBJ2-7, with D possibly being TRBD2 (5 bases). Germline CDR1 and CDR2: SGHTA and FQGTGA. With 5 bases removed from V and 6 bases from J, the gap between germline ends came to 14 bases. CDR3 length: 13 amino acids.